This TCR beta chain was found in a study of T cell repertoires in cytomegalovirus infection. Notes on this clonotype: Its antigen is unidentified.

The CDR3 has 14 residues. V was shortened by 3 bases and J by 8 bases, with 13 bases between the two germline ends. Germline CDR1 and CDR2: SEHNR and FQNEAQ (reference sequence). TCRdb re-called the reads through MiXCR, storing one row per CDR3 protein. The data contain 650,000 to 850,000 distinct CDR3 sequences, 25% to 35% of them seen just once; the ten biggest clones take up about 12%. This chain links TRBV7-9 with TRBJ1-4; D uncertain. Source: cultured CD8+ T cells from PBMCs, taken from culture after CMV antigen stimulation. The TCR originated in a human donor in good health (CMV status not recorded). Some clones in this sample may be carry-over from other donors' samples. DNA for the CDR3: TGTGCCAGCAGCTTCCGGGCGGAGAGGGAAAAACTGTTTTTT. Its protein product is CASSFRAEREKLFF.